These 18 T cell receptor beta chains came from one sample sequenced in a study of T cell changes during pregnancy in multiple sclerosis. Profiled with immunoSEQ multiplex PCR; TCRdb holds only in-frame clones, not every one. The repertoire holds roughly 32,000 clones, with approximately 90% as singletons. Source: CD8+ T cells from peripheral blood mononuclear cells, taken in the third trimester of pregnancy. These receptors were obtained from a female donor with multiple sclerosis, enrolled in a pregnancy study.

The V call is TRBV9, the J call TRBJ1-4, with a possible D match to TRBD1 (5 bases). The germline gives CDR1 SGDLS, CDR2 YYNGEE. The CDR3 runs 15 residues. V lost 0 bases, J lost 3 bases, and 9 bases lay in between. CDR3 nucleotides: TGTGCCAGCAGCGTAGGGGGGAGGGCTAATGAAAAACTGTTTTTT. Translating gives CASSVGGRANEKLFF.

The rearrangement joins TRBV30 to TRBJ2-7; 7 bases fit TRBD1. This CDR3 has 13 amino acids. Looked up from germline, CDR1 is GTSNPN and CDR2 is SVGIG (reference sequence). Trimming cost V 2 bases and J 6 bases; bases outside gene matches: 7. The CDR3 here is CAWSSWTGREQYF. DNA of the CDR3: TGTGCCTGGAGTTCTTGGACAGGACGCGAGCAGTACTTC. Using reference TRBV30 and TRBJ2-7 for the parts outside the CDR3, the full variable domain is SQTIHQWPATLVQPVGSPLSLECTVEGTSNPNLYWYRQAAGRGLQLLFYSVGIGQISSEVPQNLSASRPQDRQFILSSKKLLLSDSGFYLCAWSSWTGREQYFGPGTRLTVT.

The chain carries TRBV7-8 and TRBJ2-2; 11 positions agree with TRBD2. The CDR3 is 16 amino acids. Germline CDR1 reads SGHVS; CDR2 reads FQNEAQ. Trimming took 5 bases from V and 3 from J; bases not matched to a gene: 5. The CDR3 region is CASSPLAGEYTGELFF. The DNA of the CDR3 is TGTGCCAGCAGCCCACTAGCGGGAGAATACACCGGGGAGCTGTTTTTT.

The chain links TRBV27 to TRBJ1-2; a possible D gene is TRBD1 (5 bases). This CDR3 contains 13 residues. The ends were cut back, 8 bases at V and 5 bases at J, with 15 bases in the middle. The germline V gene encodes CDR1 MNHEY and CDR2 SMNVEV (reference sequence). This chain's CDR3 is CASALGGGYGYTF. CDR3 in DNA: TGTGCCAGCGCCCTGGGGGGTGGGTATGGCTACACCTTC.

This chain joins TRBV27 and TRBJ2-1; TRBD2 matches 8 bases. The junction had 6 bases not matched to a gene; V was cut back by 3 bases and J by 2 bases. CDR3 length: 16 residues. Germline lookup yields CDR1 MNHEY and CDR2 SMNVEV (reference sequence). CDR3 nucleotide sequence: TGTGCCAGCAGTTTTTCGGGGGGGAATCCCTACAATGAGCAGTTCTTC. It specifies CASSFSGGNPYNEQFF.

This chain joins TRBV7-9 and TRBJ2-5, with 11 bases aligning to TRBD2. Germline CDR1 SEHNR, CDR2 FQNEAQ (reference sequence). The ends lost 3 bases at V and 5 bases at J; junction bases unmatched: 5. This CDR3 spans 15 amino acids. CDR3 loop: CASSFSGGARETQYF. For the CDR3, the DNA is TGTGCCAGCAGCTTTAGCGGGGGGGCCCGGGAGACCCAGTACTTC.

J is TRBJ2-1 and V is TRBV6-5, with TRBD1 matching 9 bases. Germline V lookup: CDR1 MNHEY, CDR2 SVGAGI. The CDR3 covers 15 residues. Trimming took 6 bases from V and 2 from J; bases not matched to a gene: 5. The DNA for the CDR3 is TGTGCCAGCAGGGTAGACAGGGGGACCTACAATGAGCAGTTCTTC. Its translation: CASRVDRGTYNEQFF.

The chain employs TRBV6-1 and TRBJ1-5, with D maybe TRBD1 (6 bases). The CDR3 is made up of 15 amino acids. The V gene's germline CDR1 is MNHNS and CDR2 SASEGT. V was shortened by 5 bases and J by 5 bases, with 16 bases between the two germline ends. The CDR3 DNA reads TGTGCCAGCAGTCTCACAGGGTCGGTAGATCAGCCCCAGCATTTT. This codes for CASSLTGSVDQPQHF.

V and J are TRBV9 and TRBJ1-5; D is ambiguous. Germline-derived CDR1 and CDR2 are SGDLS and YYNGEE. Deletions cut 0 bases from V and 0 bases from J, with 4 bases between. The CDR3 runs 14 residues. The CDR3 coding sequence is TGTGCCAGCAGCGTAGGAGATAGCAATCAGCCCCAGCATTTT. Translating it yields CASSVGDSNQPQHF.

The chain combines TRBV13 with TRBJ2-1; D is unclear. The germline V gene has CDR1 PRHDT and CDR2 FYEKMQ (reference sequence). CDR3 length: 13 amino acids. V dropped 6 bases and J dropped 1 base, with 7 bases sitting between them. CDR3 in DNA: TGTGCCAGCAGACAGTTTTCCTACAATGAGCAGTTCTTC. Its translation: CASRQFSYNEQFF.

The chain couples TRBV9 to TRBJ1-2; TRBD1 matches 8 bases. With V trimmed by 3 bases and J by 5 bases, 0 bases remained unmatched. CDR3 size: 12 residues. The germline gives CDR1 SGDLS, CDR2 YYNGEE. CDR3 protein: CASSGTGYGYTF. The CDR3 DNA is TGTGCCAGCAGCGGGACAGGGTATGGCTACACCTTC.

This chain joins TRBV5-5 and TRBJ1-5; 7 nucleotides agree with TRBD1. Looked up from germline, CDR1 is SGHKS and CDR2 is YYEKEE (reference sequence). CDR3 length equals 14 residues. The J segment lost 1 base and the V segment lost 4 bases, leaving 2 bases of the junction unmatched. CDR3 nucleotide sequence: TGTGCCAGCAGCGCGGGACAGAGCAATCAGCCCCAGCATTTT. It translates to CASSAGQSNQPQHF. Variable domain in full (rest from reference TRBV5-5 and TRBJ1-5): DAGVTQSPTHLIKTRGQQVTLRCSPISGHKSVSWYQQVLGQGPQFIFQYYEKEERGRGNFPDRFSARQFPNYSSELNVNALLLGDSALYLCASSAGQSNQPQHFGDGTRLSIL.

The genes are TRBV30 and TRBJ2-5, with 9 bases identical to TRBD2. Trimming removed 2 bases from V and 5 bases from J; junction bases left unmatched: 15. This CDR3 is built from 17 residues. CDR1 is GTSNPN and CDR2 is SVGIG in the germline V gene (reference sequence). DNA for the CDR3: TGTGCCTGGAGTCGAGGAGCTAGCGGGGCGGGATGGGAGACCCAGTACTTC. Encoded protein: CAWSRGASGAGWETQYF.

The chain combines TRBV4-1 with TRBJ2-1; 11 nucleotides agree with TRBD2. CDR1 is MGHRA and CDR2 is YSYEKL in the germline V gene. Losses at the gene ends were 3 bases for V and 5 bases for J; bases not matched to a gene: 3. The CDR3 consists of 15 residues. CDR3 amino acids: CASSQTSGADNEQFF. As DNA, the CDR3 is TGCGCCAGCAGCCAGACTAGCGGGGCTGACAATGAGCAGTTCTTC.

The CDR3 DNA sequence: TGTGCCAGCAGCAAAGAGCCGAGCTCTGGAAACACCATATATTTT. This gives the protein CASSKEPSSGNTIYF. This chain uses TRBV21-1 with TRBJ1-3. TRBV21-1 is a pseudogene locus. The CDR3 spans 15 residues.

Many counts were recorded for this clone. This sequence joins TRBV6-4 and TRBJ2-3, with 13 bases that match TRBD2. J gave up 4 bases and V 6 bases, and 4 bases lay outside the gene matches. CDR1 MRHNA and CDR2 SNTAGT come from the germline V gene. This CDR3 comprises 15 residues. DNA of the CDR3: TGTGCCAGCAGGGACACTAGCGGGGGGGCAGATACGCAGTATTTT. Protein product: CASRDTSGGADTQYF.

The chain employs TRBV18 and TRBJ2-1; D gene unclear. The CDR3 extends over 12 amino acids. V dropped 0 bases and J dropped 8 bases, with 5 bases sitting between them. Germline CDR1 and CDR2: KGHSH and LQKENI. As DNA, the CDR3 is TGTGCCAGCTCACCACCTATCGATGAGCAGTTCTTC. As protein: CASSPPIDEQFF.

This chain uses TRBV4-2 with TRBJ2-2; D is undetermined. V was pared by 0 bases and J by 3 bases, with 5 bases between. The CDR3 consists of 14 residues. Germline-derived CDR1 and CDR2 are LGHNA and YNFKEQ. The CDR3 sequence is CASSQDPDTGELFF. DNA for the CDR3: TGTGCCAGCAGCCAAGATCCCGACACCGGGGAGCTGTTTTTT.